Following are 29 T cell receptor beta chains from one sample sequenced in a study of shared clonotypes between healthy human individuals. TCRdb's table, derived via immunoSEQ multiplex PCR, lists solely in-frame clones and lacks some. The table shows approximately 810,000 clones, with over 90% occurring only once. Terminally differentiated effector memory CD45RA+ cells were excluded from the naive CD8 cells, which were CD45RO-negative and positively selected for CCR7. Input material: naive CD8+ T cells sorted from blood. These receptors all come from a man aged 25-45 years in good health.

This rearrangement joins TRBV27 to TRBJ1-5, with D uncertain. V lost 6 bases, J lost 0 bases, and 6 bases lay in between. The CDR3 loop spans 13 amino acids. CDR1 is MNHEY and CDR2 is SMNVEV in the germline V gene (reference sequence). CDR3 region: CASSSFSNQPQHF. For the CDR3, the DNA is TGTGCCAGCAGCAGCTTTAGCAATCAGCCCCAGCATTTT.

The chain has TRBV7-9 and TRBJ1-1, with D hard to call. Trimming cost V 5 bases and J 5 bases, with 9 bases left between them. The CDR3 is made up of 12 amino acids. Per the germline V gene, CDR1 is SEHNR and CDR2 is FQNEAQ (reference sequence). The CDR3: CASSRAQTEAFF. The CDR3 bases are TGTGCCAGCAGCCGGGCGCAAACTGAAGCTTTCTTT.

The rearrangement links TRBV7-6 to TRBJ1-1, with a tentative D call TRBD1 (5 bases). Deletions cut 2 bases from V and 2 bases from J, with 18 bases between. The CDR3 length is 17 residues. Germline V gives CDR1 SGHVS, CDR2 FNYEAQ. CDR3 region: CASSLFPPGRSNTEAFF. Written as DNA, the CDR3 is TGTGCCAGCAGCTTATTCCCACCGGGGCGGTCCAACACTGAAGCTTTCTTT.

This clone was found once. The J gene is TRBJ2-2, the V gene TRBV7-6; D unclear. The CDR3 covers 15 residues. Germline lookup yields CDR1 SGHVS and CDR2 FNYEAQ. Trimming pared 6 bases from V and 0 bases from J, leaving 11 bases between. CDR3 sequence (DNA): TGTGCCAGCAGACTCCGGGCTTCGAACACCGGGGAGCTGTTTTTT. Protein: CASRLRASNTGELFF.

At least ten counts were recorded for this clone. The genes are TRBV5-1 and TRBJ1-2, with D tentatively TRBD1 (5 bases). V was clipped by 3 bases and J by 0 bases, with 27 bases between them. The CDR3 is 20 residues long. Germline assignment: CDR1 SGHRS and CDR2 YFSETQ. CDR3 DNA: TGCGCCAGCAGCTCCGCAGGGATTCATGGGCGGGAATATCCTAACTATGGCTACACCTTC. This gives the protein CASSSAGIHGREYPNYGYTF. The complete variable domain, with remaining parts taken from reference TRBV5-1 and TRBJ1-2, reads KAGVTQTPRYLIKTRGQQVTLSCSPISGHRSVSWYQQTPGQGLQFLFEYFSETQRNKGNFPGRFSGRQFSNSRSEMNVSTLELGDSALYLCASSSAGIHGREYPNYGYTFGSGTRLTVV.

The chain combines TRBV10-3 with TRBJ1-5; a possible D gene is TRBD1 (5 bases). The CDR3 covers 15 residues. Germline lookup yields CDR1 ENHRY and CDR2 SYGVKD. Trimming shortened V by 0 bases and J by 4 bases, and 10 bases separated the two germline ends. The CDR3 nucleotides read TGTGCCATCAGTGAGTCTCGGGGCGGGAATCAGCCCCAGCATTTT. Encoded protein: CAISESRGGNQPQHF.

The chain links TRBV5-4 to TRBJ1-1; the match to TRBD1 covers 8 bases. The CDR3 consists of 14 residues. Trimming cost V 3 bases and J 4 bases; bases outside gene matches: 5. Germline V CDR1 and CDR2: SGHNT, YYREEE (reference sequence). CDR3 loop: CASSSFRGLTEAFF. The DNA for the CDR3 is TGTGCCAGCAGCTCCTTCAGGGGGCTCACTGAAGCTTTCTTT.

The V gene is TRBV29-1, the J gene TRBJ2-2; 9 positions agree with TRBD1. CDR1 is SQVTM, CDR2 ANQGSEA, per germline. CDR3 size: 15 residues. J gave up 5 bases and V 6 bases, and 10 bases lay outside the gene matches. CDR3 region: CSVPKTGGWTGELFF. The DNA for the CDR3 is TGCAGCGTGCCTAAAACAGGGGGCTGGACCGGGGAGCTGTTTTTT.

The gene calls are TRBV15 and TRBJ2-2; D unclear. Trimming took 1 base from V and 5 from J, leaving 5 bases between them. The CDR3 runs 13 residues. Per germline, CDR1 LNHNV and CDR2 YYDKDF (reference sequence). The CDR3 reads CATSRADTGELFF. The CDR3 DNA sequence: TGTGCCACCAGCAGAGCTGATACCGGGGAGCTGTTTTTT.

The chain links TRBV4-1 to TRBJ2-7; 8 bases are shared with TRBD2. Unmatched junction bases numbered 6, after V lost 0 bases and J lost 5 bases. From germline, CDR1 is MGHRA and CDR2 YSYEKL. The CDR3 has 15 amino acids. The CDR3 protein is CASSQDGRALDEQYF. The CDR3 DNA reads TGCGCCAGCAGCCAAGACGGGAGGGCCCTGGACGAGCAGTACTTC.

V usage is TRBV11-1 and J usage is TRBJ2-7, with TRBD2 matching over 7 bases. Per the germline V gene, CDR1 is SGHAT and CDR2 is FQDESV (reference sequence). The CDR3 has 15 amino acids. Unmatched junction bases numbered 8, after V lost 2 bases and J lost 4 bases. In DNA form, the CDR3 reads TGTGCCAGCAGCTTATCGGGCGGGAGTGGTTACGAGCAGTACTTC. Residues: CASSLSGGSGYEQYF.

The chain couples TRBV7-9 to TRBJ2-7; no clear D gene. Germline loops: CDR1 SEHNR, CDR2 FQNEAQ (reference sequence). The CDR3 covers 15 residues. V lost 1 base and J lost 0, with 10 bases in between. The CDR3 nucleotides are TGTGCCAGCAGCTTAGAACGCCTCAGCTCCTACGAGCAGTACTTC. This translates into CASSLERLSSYEQYF.

This rearrangement joins TRBV28 to TRBJ2-5, with unresolved D. CDR3 length: 15 amino acids. The V end lost 8 bases, the J end lost 0 bases, and 16 bases lay between the germline ends. CDR1 MDHEN and CDR2 SYDVKM come from the germline V gene. CDR3 bases: TGTGCCAGCTCAGCCCCTCCATTGTACCAAGAGACCCAGTACTTC. Translating gives CASSAPPLYQETQYF.

This rearrangement joins TRBV5-4 to TRBJ2-2; D is unclear. The CDR3 extends over 15 amino acids. The V gene's germline CDR1 is SGHNT and CDR2 YYREEE (reference sequence). V gave up 0 bases and J gave up 4 bases, with 10 bases separating them. The CDR3 loop is CASSLEQPGTGELFF. In DNA form, the CDR3 reads TGTGCCAGCAGCTTGGAACAGCCGGGCACCGGGGAGCTGTTTTTT.

J is TRBJ2-7 and V is TRBV10-1; D is uncertain. The CDR3 is 15 amino acids. CDR1 WNHNN and CDR2 SYGVQD come from the germline V gene (reference sequence). The V end lost 7 bases, the J end lost 0 bases, and 16 bases lay between the germline ends. CDR3: CASNPPATFSYEQYF. CDR3 sequence (DNA): TGCGCCAGCAATCCTCCAGCCACTTTCTCCTACGAGCAGTACTTC.

The chain couples TRBV5-4 to TRBJ1-2; D call uncertain. The CDR3 is 17 residues long. CDR1 SGHNT and CDR2 YYREEE come from the germline V gene (reference sequence). Trimming shortened V by 3 bases and J by 2 bases, and 20 bases separated the two germline ends. For the CDR3, the DNA is TGTGCCAGCAGCTCATGGCCCGAGGAGCGTGCCAACTATGGCTACACCTTC. This encodes CASSSWPEERANYGYTF.

The chain is built from TRBV9 and TRBJ1-4; TRBD1 might be the D (5 bases). Trimming pared 3 bases from V and 0 bases from J, leaving 12 bases between. This CDR3 spans 16 amino acids. From germline, CDR1 is SGDLS and CDR2 YYNGEE. The CDR3 region has the DNA TGTGCCAGCAGCGAGGGGACTCTTCCAACTAATGAAAAACTGTTTTTT. This sequence encodes CASSEGTLPTNEKLFF.

This rearrangement joins TRBV9 to TRBJ2-1; 10 nucleotides match TRBD1. Germline CDR1 is SGDLS and CDR2 is YYNGEE. After removal of 4 bases from V and 1 base from J, the junction contained 11 bases not matched to a gene. The CDR3 covers 18 residues. The DNA of the CDR3 is TGTGCCAGCAGCCCTAGTCTTCGGGACAGGGGTTCCTACAATGAGCAGTTCTTC. It is translated as CASSPSLRDRGSYNEQFF.

The chain carries TRBV27 and TRBJ2-1; 7 nucleotides line up with TRBD2. CDR3 length: 16 amino acids. The V segment lost 5 bases and the J segment 4 bases; nucleotides outside the gene matches: 11. Germline CDR1 reads MNHEY; CDR2 reads SMNVEV (reference sequence). CDR3 DNA: TGTGCCAGCAGTCCAAGACTAGCTTTCTTTTACAATGAGCAGTTCTTC. Translating gives CASSPRLAFFYNEQFF.

The genes are TRBV14 and TRBJ2-1; TRBD2 is a possible D gene (6 bases). The germline gives CDR1 SGHDN, CDR2 FVKESK. The CDR3 covers 13 residues. V lost 4 bases, J lost 10 bases, and 14 bases lay in between. The CDR3 nucleotides are TGTGCCAGCAGCCTGGGGGGACTTATCGAGCAGTTCTTC. It encodes CASSLGGLIEQFF.

The chain uses TRBV2 and TRBJ2-1; weak D call: TRBD2 (5 bases). V was pared by 1 base and J by 6 bases, with 10 bases between. CDR3 length equals 14 residues. Germline V lookup: CDR1 SNHLY, CDR2 FYNNEI. Written as DNA, the CDR3 is TGTGCCAGCAGTGAAGGGCTAGCCCCCAATGAGCAGTTCTTC. Protein product: CASSEGLAPNEQFF. The full variable domain, completed using reference TRBV2 and TRBJ2-1, is EPEVTQTPSHQVTQMGQEVILRCVPISNHLYFYWYRQILGQKVEFLVSFYNNEISEKSEIFDDQFSVERPDGSNFTLKIRSTKLEDSAMYFCASSEGLAPNEQFFGPGTRLTVL.

The chain recombines TRBV6-1 with TRBJ2-7, with D hard to call. Germline loops: CDR1 MNHNS, CDR2 SASEGT. This CDR3 has 10 amino acids. The V and J ends lost 8 bases and 9 bases respectively, with 11 bases between them. Written as DNA, the CDR3 is TGTGCCAGCGGAAATCCTGGGCAGTACTTC. Protein: CASGNPGQYF.

This chain's CDR3 is CASSWGGEVYSNTEAFF. CDR3 sequence (DNA): TGTGCCAGCAGTTGGGGGGGCGAGGTCTACTCGAACACTGAAGCTTTCTTT. J is TRBJ1-1 and V is TRBV27; maybe TRBD1 (6 bases). Germline lookup yields CDR1 MNHEY and CDR2 SMNVEV (reference sequence). V shed 4 bases and J shed 1 base, with 19 bases lying between them. The CDR3 has 17 residues.

The chain has TRBV19 and TRBJ2-2; 9 nucleotides line up with TRBD1. Germline CDR1 reads LNHDA; CDR2 reads SQIVND (reference sequence). The CDR3 is made up of 16 amino acids. V lost 3 bases and J lost 9; bases outside the gene matches: 11. The CDR3 nucleotides read TGTGCCAGTAGTATCCGACCCGGACAGGGGTACCGGGAGCTGTTTTTT. Translation: CASSIRPGQGYRELFF. Together with reference TRBV19 and TRBJ2-2, the CDR3 gives the full variable domain: DGGITQSPKYLFRKEGQNVTLSCEQNLNHDAMYWYRQDPGQGLRLIYYSQIVNDFQKGDIAEGYSVSREKKESFPLTVTSAQKNPTAFYLCASSIRPGQGYRELFFGEGSRLTVL.

The chain carries TRBV7-9 and TRBJ1-1, with 8 bases that match TRBD1. The junction had 8 bases not matched to a gene; V was cut back by 6 bases and J by 5 bases. Germline lookup yields CDR1 SEHNR and CDR2 FQNEAQ (reference sequence). This CDR3 contains 14 residues. Written as DNA, the CDR3 is TGTGCCAGCAGTGCTACGACAGGGGTTACTGAAGCTTTCTTT. Residues: CASSATTGVTEAFF.

The chain links TRBV11-2 to TRBJ2-7; D is perhaps TRBD1 (5 bases). Looked up from germline, CDR1 is SGHAT and CDR2 is FQNNGV. With 4 bases removed from V and 3 bases from J, the gap between germline ends came to 16 bases. The CDR3 extends over 15 amino acids. This CDR3 reads CASSSQVTVYYEQYF. The DNA for the CDR3 is TGTGCCAGCAGCTCCCAAGTGACAGTGTACTACGAGCAGTACTTC.

CDR3 DNA sequence: TGTGCCAGCAACACCGGGGGTATGGGCAATCAGCCCCAGCATTTT. It yields the protein CASNTGGMGNQPQHF. The chain is built from TRBV27 and TRBJ1-5, with D maybe TRBD1 (5 bases). Per germline, CDR1 MNHEY and CDR2 SMNVEV (reference sequence). V lost 7 bases, J lost 2 bases, and 15 bases lay in between. The length of the CDR3 is 15 residues.

This clone was counted a single time. The genes are TRBV15 and TRBJ1-4; D ambiguous. The CDR3 loop spans 14 amino acids. V lost 2 bases, J lost 0 bases, and 4 bases lay in between. CDR1 LNHNV and CDR2 YYDKDF come from the germline V gene (reference sequence). CDR3 DNA sequence: TGTGCCACCAGCAGACCTCCAACTAATGAAAAACTGTTTTTT. Translating gives CATSRPPTNEKLFF.

The chain couples TRBV21-1 to TRBJ2-7. TRBV21-1 is shown as a pseudogene. The CDR3 spans 14 residues. The CDR3 DNA reads as TGTGCCAGCAGCAATGAGGGGCGCGGCTACGAGCAGTACTTC. This encodes CASSNEGRGYEQYF.